This T cell receptor beta chain emerged from a study of CD8 T cells in ankylosing spondylitis. Comment on this clonotype: The antigen is undetermined.

TCRdb re-called the 5' RACE reads through MiXCR, storing one row per CDR3 protein. The sample carries about 200,000 distinct CDR3 sequences, around 6.6% recorded once. The germline V and J ends were trimmed by 6 bases and 6 bases, with 21 bases remaining between them. Germline CDR1 LNHDA, CDR2 SQIVND (reference sequence). This CDR3 spans 16 amino acids. General observations from the study: Roughly eight highly homologous variants formed a TCR beta motif that appeared characteristic of ankylosing spondylitis blood.

The clonotype was recovered from a male donor with ankylosing spondylitis. This chain joins TRBV19 and TRBJ1-5; weak D call: TRBD1 (6 bases). The sample taken for sequencing was blood, either unsorted or a sorted T cell fraction (not recorded which). CDR3 sequence reads: CASSGRRTADGQPQHF. Written as DNA, the CDR3 is TGTGCCAGTAGCGGACGACGGACAGCGGACGGTCAGCCCCAGCATTTT.